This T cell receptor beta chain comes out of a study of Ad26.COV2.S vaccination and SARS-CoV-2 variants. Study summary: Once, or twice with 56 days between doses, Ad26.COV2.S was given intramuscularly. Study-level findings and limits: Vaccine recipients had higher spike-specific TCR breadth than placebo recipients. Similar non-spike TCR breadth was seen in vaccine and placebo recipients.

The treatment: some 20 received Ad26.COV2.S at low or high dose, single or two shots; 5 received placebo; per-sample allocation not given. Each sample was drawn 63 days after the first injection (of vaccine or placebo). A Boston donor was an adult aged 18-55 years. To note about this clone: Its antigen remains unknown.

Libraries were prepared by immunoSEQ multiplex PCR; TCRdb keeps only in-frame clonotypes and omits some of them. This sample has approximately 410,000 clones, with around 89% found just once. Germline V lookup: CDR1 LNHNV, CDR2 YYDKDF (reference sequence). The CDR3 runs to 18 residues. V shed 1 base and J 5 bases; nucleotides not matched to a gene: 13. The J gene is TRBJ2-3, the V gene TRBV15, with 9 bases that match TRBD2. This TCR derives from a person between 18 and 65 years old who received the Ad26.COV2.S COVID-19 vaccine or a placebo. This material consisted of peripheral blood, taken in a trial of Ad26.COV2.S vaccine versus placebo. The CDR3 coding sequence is TGTGCCACCAGCAGAGGGCGAGCGCGGGGGGGCCTGGGAGATACGCAGTATTTT. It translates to CATSRGRARGGLGDTQYF.